These 8 T cell receptor beta chains were all obtained from the same sample, sequenced in a study of control samples from healthy donors and cancer patients. Profiled with immunoSEQ multiplex PCR; TCRdb holds only in-frame clones, not every one. The table has roughly 45,000 clones, around 90% seen once. The sample was PBMCs. The source is a man aged 30 to 39 with colorectal cancer.

The J gene is TRBJ2-3, the V gene TRBV6-2 or TRBV6-3; 10 bases are a match to TRBD1. Looked up from germline, CDR1 is MNHEY and CDR2 is SVGEGT. The length of the CDR3 is 18 residues. Trimming removed 2 bases from V and 4 bases from J; junction bases left unmatched: 12. Here the CDR3 reads CASSYRPLGTGEADTQYF. The CDR3 nucleotides are TGTGCCAGCAGTTACAGGCCCCTCGGGACAGGGGAAGCAGATACGCAGTATTTT.

This chain joins TRBV4-3 and TRBJ1-2; D perhaps matches TRBD1 (5 bases). The length of the CDR3 is 17 residues. The V end lost 0 bases, the J end lost 4 bases, and 18 bases lay between the germline ends. CDR1 and CDR2 from the germline V gene are LGHNA and YSLEER. CDR3 residues: CASSQDLQDLLPYGYTF. Written as DNA, the CDR3 is TGCGCCAGCAGCCAAGATCTACAGGACCTTCTACCCTATGGCTACACCTTC.

J is TRBJ2-5 and V is TRBV14; D uncertain. The CDR3 extends over 14 amino acids. V was cut by 1 base and J by 5 bases, with 11 bases left in between. From germline, CDR1 is SGHDN and CDR2 FVKESK. CDR3 amino acids: CASSQGLLRETQYF. Here the CDR3 DNA reads TGTGCCAGCAGCCAAGGACTGCTCCGGGAGACCCAGTACTTC.

V usage is TRBV5-1 and J usage is TRBJ1-2; TRBD1 might be the D (5 bases). The CDR3 is 15 amino acids. CDR1 SGHRS and CDR2 YFSETQ come from the germline V gene. V lost 4 bases and J 1 base, leaving 14 bases between the germline ends. As DNA, the CDR3 is TGCGCCAGCAGCGAACCAGGGCGGCGTAACTATGGCTACACCTTC. Its protein product is CASSEPGRRNYGYTF.

The chain carries TRBV19 and TRBJ1-4; possible D gene TRBD1, 6 bases. Between the trimmed V and J ends, which lost 7 bases and 2 bases, there was a span of 14 bases. This CDR3 spans 15 amino acids. CDR1 is LNHDA and CDR2 is SQIVND in the germline V gene (reference sequence). CDR3 nucleotide sequence: TGTGCCAGTACCGATAGGAGGGGGACTAATGAAAAACTGTTTTTT. Its translation: CASTDRRGTNEKLFF. The entire variable domain, with the rest obtained from reference TRBV19 and TRBJ1-4, is as follows: DGGITQSPKYLFRKEGQNVTLSCEQNLNHDAMYWYRQDPGQGLRLIYYSQIVNDFQKGDIAEGYSVSREKKESFPLTVTSAQKNPTAFYLCASTDRRGTNEKLFFGSGTQLSVL.

DNA for the CDR3: TGTGCCAGCAGCCAAGATCGGAAGACAGGGACCTCCCACGGGGAGCTGTTTTTT. This gives the protein CASSQDRKTGTSHGELFF. The gene calls are TRBV4-2 and TRBJ2-2; TRBD1 matches 7 bases. CDR3 length equals 18 residues. Germline lookup yields CDR1 LGHNA and CDR2 YNFKEQ. J was trimmed by 7 bases and V by 0 bases; bases with no gene match: 14.

The chain employs TRBV7-9 and TRBJ2-3; D perhaps matches TRBD1 (6 bases). With 3 bases removed from V and 2 bases from J, the gap between germline ends came to 12 bases. This CDR3 region has 15 residues. Germline loops: CDR1 SEHNR, CDR2 FQNEAQ (reference sequence). The CDR3 protein is CASSLGAGNTDTQYF. The CDR3 DNA sequence: TGTGCCAGCAGCTTGGGGGCGGGCAACACAGATACGCAGTATTTT.

The chain uses TRBV12-3 or TRBV12-4 and TRBJ1-1; D not certain. V lost 2 bases and J 5 bases, leaving 9 bases between the germline ends. This CDR3 region has 13 residues. The CDR3 region is CASSLKGGTEAFF. The CDR3 DNA reads TGTGCCAGCAGTTTAAAGGGCGGGACTGAAGCTTTCTTT.